This TCR beta chain was profiled in a study of blood T cell repertoires in COVID-19 (TCRdb year 2020). Context from the whole study: Samples from collaborators originated in the United States, Italy and Spain and spanned both the acute and convalescent phases of COVID-19. The material from the prospective study consisted of cDNA or gDNA derived from T cells, B-cell-depleted T cells, or PBMCs. Subjects who had been exposed to COVID-19, were actively infected with it, or had recovered from it provided the deeply sampled blood TCRbeta repertoires that made up the dataset. A freely available public database, intended as a resource for researchers studying the immune response to SARS-CoV-2, is where the repertoires were released. The samples were drawn from the first 160 participants of the ongoing ImmuneRACE study and from 950 to 1,500 subjects provided by 6 global collaborators. The sample metadata nearly always contained a de-identified subject ID, COVID-19 status, age in years and sex. HLA class I and class II types, where available, came from metadata supplied by the sample provider rather than from assay-based typing.

Study-wide conclusions, independent of this receptor: The quantity of clinical and demographic metadata differed by source and by participant and was supplied without curation.

Note on this clone: Its target antigen remains unknown. Base qualities are missing; no much larger clone stands one base away.

The immunoSEQ Assay, a bias-controlled multiplex PCR, was used to amplify TCRbeta CDR3 regions from genomic DNA. Under the source paper's analysis protocol: The number of nucleated cells in each sample was estimated by amplification of reference gene primers within the assay. Sequence reads were collapsed and filtered to measure the absolute abundance of every unique TCRbeta CDR3 rearrangement. For each sample, productive Simpson clonality was calculated as the square root of Simpson's diversity index across productive rearrangements. TCRdb retrieved this table from immuneACCESS and kept in-frame rearrangements only. Not all clones are present; in checked studies, unresolved V genes account for under half, and no reason is known for the remainder. That table supplies the V and J calls and clone size; D and trimming were determined from the DNA. For this sample the table gives about 110,000 clones, of which less than 75% were detected only once. The ten largest clones represent less than 2% of the sample.

Collaborating institutions collected whole blood in K2EDTA tubes following their own protocols. Collaborator samples were shipped for TCRbeta analysis as frozen whole blood, isolated PBMCs, or DNA extracted from either sample type. Reading the germline V gene gives CDR1 MNHEY and CDR2 SVGAGI. The CDR3 spans 14 residues, from the cysteine through the phenylalanine. Only the CDR3 portion is preserved as DNA: 42 bases, with reading frame beginning at the first base. V loses 8 bases at its end and J loses 2 bases; junction bases beyond the gene matches: 5. This sequence was found in a woman in her forties with acute or convalescent COVID-19. The sequence is built from TRBV6-5 and TRBJ1-5, and TRBD1 matches 8 of the central bases. Sequences were obtained from peripheral blood. The CDR3 protein is CASCPGQGNQPQHF. The DNA sequence is TGTGCCAGCTGCCCGGGACAGGGCAATCAGCCCCAGCATTTT.